What follows are 27 T cell receptor beta chains derived from one specimen sequenced in a study of cytomegalovirus exposure and HLA in healthy donors. The study ran its PCR with 60 Vbeta and 13 Jbeta primers. TCRdb's table, derived via immunoSEQ multiplex PCR, lists solely in-frame clones and lacks some. The table has over 150,000 clones, 60% to 85% seen once. The specimen was PBMCs. Receptors were obtained from a male donor in good health and CMV-seronegative.

The chain couples TRBV7-3 to TRBJ2-1, with 9 bases aligning to TRBD1. The CDR3 extends over 15 amino acids. CDR1 is SGHTA, CDR2 FQGTGA, per germline. V shed 4 bases and J 4 bases; nucleotides not matched to a gene: 5. This CDR3 is CASSSTGGAYNEQFF. The CDR3 DNA reads as TGTGCCAGCAGCTCAACAGGGGGCGCGTACAATGAGCAGTTCTTC.

The gene calls are TRBV29-1 and TRBJ2-7, with a tentative D call TRBD2 (5 bases). Trimming removed 7 bases at V and 0 bases at J, with 13 bases between. CDR3 size: 13 residues. Germline CDR1 is SQVTM and CDR2 is ANQGSEA. The CDR3 bases are TGCAGCGCCCTACCCCGGGACTCCTACGAGCAGTACTTC. As protein: CSALPRDSYEQYF.

CDR3 coding DNA: TGTGCTAGTGGTTTGATCCCGGATGGGACTAGCGGGGGTAATGAGCAGTTCTTC. As protein: CASGLIPDGTSGGNEQFF. The chain uses TRBV12-5 and TRBJ2-1; 14 nucleotides agree with TRBD2. V gave up 2 bases and J gave up 7 bases; unmatched junction bases: 10. The germline V gene encodes CDR1 LGHNT and CDR2 FRNRAP. The CDR3 length is 18 residues.

The chain uses TRBV5-4 and TRBJ2-3, with TRBD2 matching 8 bases. The CDR3 is 15 amino acids. Germline values: CDR1 SGHNT, CDR2 YYREEE (reference sequence). V was clipped by 4 bases and J by 4 bases; unmatched bases: 8. As DNA, the CDR3 is TGTGCCAGCAGCCGGGGGCGGGAGGACCCAGATACGCAGTATTTT. Encoded protein: CASSRGREDPDTQYF.

This sequence joins TRBV6-1 and TRBJ2-7; 9 nucleotides match TRBD1. The CDR3 loop spans 15 amino acids. CDR1 MNHNS and CDR2 SASEGT come from the germline V gene. J lost 2 bases, V lost 7 bases, and 9 bases had no gene match. CDR3 protein: CASTRDRAGPYEQYF. The DNA of the CDR3 is TGTGCCAGCACTAGGGACAGGGCCGGCCCCTACGAGCAGTACTTC.

This clone showed up just a few times. The V and J genes are TRBV27 and TRBJ1-5; D not resolved. The V end lost 3 bases, the J end lost 6 bases, and 9 bases lay between the germline ends. CDR3 size: 13 residues. Germline V gene lookup returns CDR1 MNHEY and CDR2 SMNVEV (reference sequence). In DNA, the CDR3 is TGTGCCAGCAGTTTGGTCCTCGGTCAGCCCCAGCATTTT. The encoded protein is CASSLVLGQPQHF.

This chain uses TRBV6-5 with TRBJ1-1; tentative D call: TRBD1 (6 bases). The V end was cut by 2 bases, the J end by 10 bases, with 11 bases between. The CDR3 covers 12 residues. The germline V gene encodes CDR1 MNHEY and CDR2 SVGAGI. The DNA for the CDR3 is TGTGCCAGCAGTTACGGGGGACAAGCAGCTTTCTTT. It specifies CASSYGGQAAFF.

Only one count was recorded for this clone. The V and J genes are TRBV28 and TRBJ1-1; TRBD1 aligns across 7 bases. Germline assignment: CDR1 MDHEN and CDR2 SYDVKM. V gave up 3 bases and J gave up 5 bases; unmatched junction bases: 6. The CDR3 runs to 14 residues. CDR3 bases: TGTGCCAGCAGTTTTAGGGGGCTTGGGACTGAAGCTTTCTTT. Amino acids: CASSFRGLGTEAFF.

This chain uses TRBV7-8 with TRBJ2-4, with a weak D call TRBD2 (6 bases). V shed 5 bases and J shed 8 bases, with 16 bases lying between them. Germline V gene data show CDR1 as SGHVS and CDR2 as FQNEAQ. There are 14 residues in the CDR3. DNA of the CDR3: TGTGCCAGCAGCCCGAGACTAGGGCGGGACATTCAGTACTTC. This gives the protein CASSPRLGRDIQYF.

This clone occurred a few times. The chain carries TRBV9 and TRBJ2-7; TRBD2 might be the D (5 bases). The CDR3 has 13 residues. Germline values: CDR1 SGDLS, CDR2 YYNGEE. Trimming removed 2 bases from V and 5 bases from J, with 11 bases in between. CDR3 loop: CASSVRGPDEQYF. The CDR3 bases are TGTGCCAGCAGCGTGAGAGGGCCGGACGAGCAGTACTTC.

This chain connects TRBV19 to TRBJ2-1, with D hard to call. This CDR3 contains 15 residues. CDR1 and CDR2 (germline): LNHDA, SQIVND (reference sequence). Trimming removed 3 bases at V and 7 bases at J, with 16 bases between. The chain's CDR3 is CASSIRVVYLNEQFF. In DNA form, the CDR3 reads TGTGCCAGTAGTATCCGAGTAGTATATTTGAATGAGCAGTTCTTC. Looking up the rest from reference TRBV19 and TRBJ2-1 gives the full variable domain: DGGITQSPKYLFRKEGQNVTLSCEQNLNHDAMYWYRQDPGQGLRLIYYSQIVNDFQKGDIAEGYSVSREKKESFPLTVTSAQKNPTAFYLCASSIRVVYLNEQFFGPGTRLTVL.

Only a few counts were recorded for this clone. The chain employs TRBV10-3 and TRBJ2-1, with 9 bases identical to TRBD2. Trimming removed 4 bases from V and 4 bases from J; junction bases left unmatched: 5. Germline CDR1 is ENHRY and CDR2 is SYGVKD. The CDR3 sequence is 15 residues long. CDR3 protein: CAISGVSGGYNEQFF. DNA of the CDR3: TGTGCCATCAGTGGTGTTAGCGGGGGTTACAATGAGCAGTTCTTC.

This sequence joins TRBV2 and TRBJ1-5, with D perhaps matching TRBD1 (5 bases). V lost 2 bases to trimming and J lost 5 bases, with 10 bases between them. Germline CDR1 reads SNHLY; CDR2 reads FYNNEI. There are 14 residues in the CDR3. The CDR3: CASSEQGFYQPQHF. The CDR3 region has the DNA TGTGCCAGCAGTGAACAGGGCTTTTATCAGCCCCAGCATTTT.

This chain uses TRBV6-1 with TRBJ1-5; a possible D gene is TRBD1 (6 bases). Trimming stripped 8 bases from V and 5 bases from J, with 13 bases between. The CDR3 spans 13 residues. Germline CDR1 is MNHNS and CDR2 is SASEGT. CDR3 bases: TGTGCCAGCCGTACAGGGAACTATCAGCCCCAGCATTTT. Translated: CASRTGNYQPQHF.

The chain couples TRBV27 to TRBJ2-1, with D unclear. Trimming removed 4 bases at V and 6 bases at J, with 13 bases between. CDR1 and CDR2 from the germline V gene are MNHEY and SMNVEV (reference sequence). The CDR3 runs 14 residues. CDR3 amino acids: CASSSLSPLNEQFF. In nucleotides, the CDR3 is TGTGCCAGCAGTTCCCTCTCCCCACTCAATGAGCAGTTCTTC.

In this sample, this clone turned up once. The chain has TRBV11-2 and TRBJ2-1; 8 bases are a match to TRBD2. V dropped 2 bases and J dropped 2; count of bases not matched to a gene: 2. Germline V gene data show CDR1 as SGHAT and CDR2 as FQNNGV. CDR3 size: 15 residues. The CDR3 reads CASSLMREAYNEQFF. In DNA, the CDR3 is TGTGCCAGCAGCTTAATGCGGGAGGCCTACAATGAGCAGTTCTTC.

The rearrangement links TRBV30 to TRBJ2-3; 9 bases line up with TRBD2. The CDR3 sequence is 15 residues long. V gave up 3 bases and J gave up 1 base; unmatched junction bases: 5. Germline CDR1 is GTSNPN and CDR2 is SVGIG (reference sequence). The CDR3 reads CAWRDLAGRTDTQYF. In DNA form, the CDR3 reads TGTGCCTGGAGGGATCTAGCGGGGCGCACAGATACGCAGTATTTT.

The chain joins TRBV7-2 to TRBJ2-7, with 10 bases fitting TRBD2. CDR3 length equals 16 residues. Trimming removed 1 base from V and 0 bases from J; junction bases left unmatched: 3. From germline, CDR1 is SGHTA and CDR2 FQGNSA. The CDR3, as DNA: TGTGCCAGCAGCTTAGGGACTAGCGGCTACTCCTACGAGCAGTACTTC. Its translation is CASSLGTSGYSYEQYF. The whole variable domain, filled in from reference TRBV7-2 and TRBJ2-7, reads GAGVSQSPSNKVTEKGKDVELRCDPISGHTALYWYRQSLGQGLEFLIYFQGNSAPDKSGLPSDRFSAERTGGSVSTLTIQRTQQEDSAVYLCASSLGTSGYSYEQYFGPGTRLTVT.

The J gene is TRBJ2-1, the V gene TRBV28; TRBD1 matches 7 bases. J gave up 3 bases and V 5 bases, and 10 bases lay outside the gene matches. The CDR3 is 16 residues long. CDR1 and CDR2 (germline): MDHEN, SYDVKM. The CDR3 nucleotides read TGTGCCAGCAGTCTACCTCCGGGACAGATCTACAATGAGCAGTTCTTC. It specifies CASSLPPGQIYNEQFF.

This chain joins TRBV30 and TRBJ2-7, with TRBD1 matching over 8 bases. J lost 7 bases, V lost 3 bases, and 8 bases had no gene match. This CDR3 is built from 13 residues. In germline, CDR1 is GTSNPN, CDR2 SVGIG (reference sequence). CDR3 in amino acids: CAWRSTGVREQYF. The CDR3 nucleotides are TGTGCCTGGAGATCGACAGGGGTTCGGGAGCAGTACTTC.

In its sample, this clone was seen once. V is TRBV7-9 and J is TRBJ1-2; D gene uncertain. CDR3 length: 15 amino acids. V was shortened by 1 base and J by 1 base, with 10 bases between the two germline ends. The germline gives CDR1 SEHNR, CDR2 FQNEAQ (reference sequence). The CDR3 spells CASSLGWRINYGYTF. CDR3 DNA: TGTGCCAGCAGCTTAGGATGGAGAATTAACTATGGCTACACCTTC.

V gene TRBV6-1 combines with J gene TRBJ1-2; D not certain. Looked up from germline, CDR1 is MNHNS and CDR2 is SASEGT. The V gene lost 7 bases and the J gene lost 2 bases, with 11 bases spanning the gap. The CDR3 is 13 amino acids. CDR3 bases: TGTGCCAGCAACGAACAACTAAACTATGGCTACACCTTC. This gives the protein CASNEQLNYGYTF.

This chain uses TRBV7-7 with TRBJ2-1; the match to TRBD2 covers 15 bases. Trimming took 5 bases from V and 7 from J; bases not matched to a gene: 3. The CDR3 is 15 residues long. Germline CDR1 and CDR2: SSHAT and FNYEAQ (reference sequence). The CDR3 reads CASSAGTSGRNEQFF. In nucleotides, the CDR3 is TGTGCCAGCAGCGCCGGGACTAGCGGGAGGAATGAGCAGTTCTTC.

This clone came up a few times. The rearrangement uses TRBV6-5 and TRBJ1-2; 7 bases fit TRBD1. Germline V gene lookup returns CDR1 MNHEY and CDR2 SVGAGI. This CDR3 region has 14 residues. The ends lost 7 bases at V and 7 bases at J; junction bases unmatched: 12. CDR3 DNA: TGTGCCAGCACCATCGACAGGGATGGTACTGGCTACACCTTC. Protein product: CASTIDRDGTGYTF.

V usage is TRBV4-1 and J usage is TRBJ1-2; D might be TRBD1 (6 bases). CDR3 length: 14 residues. Germline V gene lookup returns CDR1 MGHRA and CDR2 YSYEKL. Trimming took 5 bases from V and 8 from J, leaving 18 bases between them. For the CDR3, the DNA is TGCGCCAGCAGCTCGAGCAGGGGCACCCGGGGCTACACCTTC. Protein sequence: CASSSSRGTRGYTF.

The J gene is TRBJ1-5, the V gene TRBV19, with D possibly being TRBD1 (5 bases). There are 15 residues in the CDR3. Deletions cut 2 bases from V and 1 base from J, with 9 bases between. Germline CDR1 reads LNHDA; CDR2 reads SQIVND (reference sequence). DNA of the CDR3: TGTGCCAGTAGTATACTATGGGGCAGCAATCAGCCCCAGCATTTT. Translating gives CASSILWGSNQPQHF.

Written as DNA, the CDR3 is TGTGCCAGCAGCTACGACAGATACCAAGAGACCCAGTACTTC. This sequence encodes CASSYDRYQETQYF. The chain has TRBV7-9 and TRBJ2-5, with D possibly TRBD1 on 5 matching bases. The CDR3 runs 14 residues. The germline V gene encodes CDR1 SEHNR and CDR2 FQNEAQ (reference sequence). The V end was cut by 4 bases, the J end by 0 bases, with 9 bases between.